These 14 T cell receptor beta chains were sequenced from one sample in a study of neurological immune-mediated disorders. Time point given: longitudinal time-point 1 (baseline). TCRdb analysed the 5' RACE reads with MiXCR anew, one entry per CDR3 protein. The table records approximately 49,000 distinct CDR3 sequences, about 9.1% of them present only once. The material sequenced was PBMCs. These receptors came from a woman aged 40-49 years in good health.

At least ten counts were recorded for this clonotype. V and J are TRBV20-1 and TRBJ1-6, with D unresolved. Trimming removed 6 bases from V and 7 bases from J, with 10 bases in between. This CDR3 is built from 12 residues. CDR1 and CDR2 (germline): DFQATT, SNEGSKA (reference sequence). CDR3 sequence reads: CSASNTNSPLHF. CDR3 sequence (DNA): TGCAGTGCCTCGAACACGAATTCACCCCTCCACTTT.

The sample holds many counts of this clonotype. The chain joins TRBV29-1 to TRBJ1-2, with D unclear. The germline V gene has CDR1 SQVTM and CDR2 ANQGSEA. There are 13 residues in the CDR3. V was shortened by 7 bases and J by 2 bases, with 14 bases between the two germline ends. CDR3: CSGAEGSNYGYTF. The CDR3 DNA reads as TGCAGCGGCGCCGAAGGGAGCAACTATGGCTACACCTTC.

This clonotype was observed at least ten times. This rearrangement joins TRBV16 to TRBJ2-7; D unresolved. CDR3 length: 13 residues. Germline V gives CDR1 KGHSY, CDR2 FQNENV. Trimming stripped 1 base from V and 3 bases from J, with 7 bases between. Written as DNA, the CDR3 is TGTGCCAGCAGCCAATTCTCGGGCTACGAGCAGTACTTC. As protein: CASSQFSGYEQYF.

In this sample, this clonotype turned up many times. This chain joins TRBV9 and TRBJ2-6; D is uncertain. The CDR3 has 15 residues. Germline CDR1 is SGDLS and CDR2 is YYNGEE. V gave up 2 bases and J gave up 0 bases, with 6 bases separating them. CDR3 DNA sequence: TGTGCCAGCAGCGTCGACGTCTCTGGGGCCAACGTCCTGACTTTC. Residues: CASSVDVSGANVLTF.

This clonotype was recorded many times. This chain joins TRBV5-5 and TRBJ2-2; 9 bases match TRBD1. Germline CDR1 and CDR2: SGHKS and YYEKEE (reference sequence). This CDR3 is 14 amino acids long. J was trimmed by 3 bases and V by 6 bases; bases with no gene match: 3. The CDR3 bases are TGTGCCAGCATCGGACAGGGGCACACCGGGGAGCTGTTTTTT. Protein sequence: CASIGQGHTGELFF.

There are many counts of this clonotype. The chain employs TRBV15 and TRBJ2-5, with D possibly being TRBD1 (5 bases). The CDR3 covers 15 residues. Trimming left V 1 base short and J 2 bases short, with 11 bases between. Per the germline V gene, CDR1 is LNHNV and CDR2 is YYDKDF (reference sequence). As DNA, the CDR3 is TGTGCCACCAGCAGAGGTGGGGCAGAACAAGAGACCCAGTACTTC. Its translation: CATSRGGAEQETQYF.

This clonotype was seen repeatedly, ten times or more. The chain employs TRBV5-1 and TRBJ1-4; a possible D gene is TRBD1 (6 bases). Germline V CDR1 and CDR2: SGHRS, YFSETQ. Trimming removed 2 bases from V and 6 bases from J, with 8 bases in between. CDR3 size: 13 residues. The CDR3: CASSLTGYEKLFF. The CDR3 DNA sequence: TGCGCCAGCAGCTTAACAGGGTATGAAAAACTGTTTTTT.

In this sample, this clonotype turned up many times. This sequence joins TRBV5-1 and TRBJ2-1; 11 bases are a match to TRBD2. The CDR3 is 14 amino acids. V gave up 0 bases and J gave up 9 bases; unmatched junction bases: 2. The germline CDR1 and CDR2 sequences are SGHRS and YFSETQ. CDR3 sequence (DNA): TGCGCCAGCAGCTTGGGACTAGCGGGGTCTGAGCAGTTCTTC. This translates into CASSLGLAGSEQFF.

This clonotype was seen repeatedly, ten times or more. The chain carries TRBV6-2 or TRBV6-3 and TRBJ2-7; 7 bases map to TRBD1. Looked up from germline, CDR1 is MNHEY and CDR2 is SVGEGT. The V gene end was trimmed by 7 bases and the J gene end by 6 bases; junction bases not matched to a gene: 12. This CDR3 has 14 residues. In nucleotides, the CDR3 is TGTGCCAGCACATTTACAGGGGTCGCGCGCGAGCAGTACTTC. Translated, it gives CASTFTGVAREQYF.

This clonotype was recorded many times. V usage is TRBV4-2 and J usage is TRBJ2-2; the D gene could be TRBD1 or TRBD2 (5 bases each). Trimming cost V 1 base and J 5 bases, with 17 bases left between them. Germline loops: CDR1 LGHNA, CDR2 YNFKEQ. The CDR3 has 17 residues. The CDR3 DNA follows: TGTGCCAGCAGCCAAGCCTCGGGGCTAGCAAGGACCGGGGAGCTGTTTTTT. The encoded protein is CASSQASGLARTGELFF.

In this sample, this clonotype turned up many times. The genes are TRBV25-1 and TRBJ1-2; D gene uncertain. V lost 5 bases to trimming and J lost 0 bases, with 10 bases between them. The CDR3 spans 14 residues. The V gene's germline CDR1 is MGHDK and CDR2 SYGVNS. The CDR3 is CASSPLGANYGYTF. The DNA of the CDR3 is TGTGCCAGCAGTCCTCTCGGAGCTAACTATGGCTACACCTTC.

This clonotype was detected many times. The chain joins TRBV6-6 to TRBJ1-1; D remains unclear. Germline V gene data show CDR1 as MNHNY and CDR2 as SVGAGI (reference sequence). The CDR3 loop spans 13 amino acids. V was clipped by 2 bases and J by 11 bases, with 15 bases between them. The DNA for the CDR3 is TGTGCCAGCAGTTACCAAGGAAGGCCCAGCGCTTTCTTT. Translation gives CASSYQGRPSAFF.

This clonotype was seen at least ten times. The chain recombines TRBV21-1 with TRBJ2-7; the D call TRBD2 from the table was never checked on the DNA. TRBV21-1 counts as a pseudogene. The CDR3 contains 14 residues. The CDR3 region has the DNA TGTGCCAGCAGCAAAGAGGTGGGAGATTACGAGCAGTACTTC. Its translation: CASSKEVGDYEQYF.

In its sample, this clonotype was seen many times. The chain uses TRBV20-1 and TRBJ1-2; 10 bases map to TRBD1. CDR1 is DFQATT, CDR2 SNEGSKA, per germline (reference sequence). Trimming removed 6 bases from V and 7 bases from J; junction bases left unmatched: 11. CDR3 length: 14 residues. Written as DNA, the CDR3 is TGCAGTGCGTCGCAGACAGGGGGCCTTGGTGGCTACACCTTC. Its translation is CSASQTGGLGGYTF.